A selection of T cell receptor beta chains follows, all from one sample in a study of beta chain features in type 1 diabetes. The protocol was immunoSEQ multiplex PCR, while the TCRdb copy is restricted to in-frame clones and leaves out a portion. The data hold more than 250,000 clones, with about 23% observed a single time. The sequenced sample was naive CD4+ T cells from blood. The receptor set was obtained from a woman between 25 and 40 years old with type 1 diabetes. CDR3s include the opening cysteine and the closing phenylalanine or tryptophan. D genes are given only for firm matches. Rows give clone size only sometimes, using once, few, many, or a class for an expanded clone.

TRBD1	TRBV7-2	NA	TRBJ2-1	CASSLGQGGEQFF	TGTGCCAGCAGCTTGGGACAGGGGGGTGAGCAGTTCTTC
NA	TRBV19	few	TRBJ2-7	CASSIEGGQSYEQYF	TGTGCCAGTAGTATAGAGGGCGGGCAATCCTACGAGCAGTACTTC
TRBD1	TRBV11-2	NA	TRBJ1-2	CASSSLGQGEDGYTF	TGTGCCAGCAGCTCCCTAGGGCAGGGGGAGGATGGCTACACCTTC
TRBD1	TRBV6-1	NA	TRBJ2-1	CASLTRQGATNEQFF	TGTGCCAGCCTCACCAGACAGGGGGCTACAAATGAGCAGTTCTTC
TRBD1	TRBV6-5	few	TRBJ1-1	CASRTGEGTEAFF	TGTGCCAGCAGGACAGGGGAAGGCACTGAAGCTTTCTTT
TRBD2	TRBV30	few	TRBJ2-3	CATSGTSGFTDTQYF	TGTGCCACCTCTGGGACTAGCGGATTCACAGATACGCAGTATTTT
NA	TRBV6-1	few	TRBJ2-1	CASSEISGLAYNEQFF	TGTGCCAGCAGTGAAATCAGTGGTCTAGCCTACAATGAGCAGTTCTTC
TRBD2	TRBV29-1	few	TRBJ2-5	CSVVRGGATVGETQYF	TGCAGCGTTGTTCGGGGGGGCGCCACGGTGGGGGAGACCCAGTACTTC
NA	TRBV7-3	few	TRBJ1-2	CASSPQGSAEYGYTF	TGTGCCAGCAGCCCTCAGGGAAGTGCCGAATATGGCTACACCTTC
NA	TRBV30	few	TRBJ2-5	CAWSGQAKGTQYF	TGTGCCTGGAGTGGACAGGCAAAGGGGACCCAGTACTTC
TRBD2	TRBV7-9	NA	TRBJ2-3	CASSSGLAGVVDTQYF	TGTGCCAGCAGCTCGGGACTAGCGGGAGTAGTAGATACGCAGTATTTT
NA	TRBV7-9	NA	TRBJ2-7	CASRATGYPYEQYF	TGTGCCAGCCGAGCCACGGGTTACCCCTACGAGCAGTACTTC
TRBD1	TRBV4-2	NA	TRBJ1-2	CASSQPDRADGYTF	TGTGCCAGCAGCCAACCGGACAGGGCGGATGGCTACACCTTC
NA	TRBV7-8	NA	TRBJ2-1	CASGDSAPPSNEQFF	TGTGCCAGCGGTGATAGCGCCCCGCCCTCTAATGAGCAGTTCTTC
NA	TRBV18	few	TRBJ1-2	CASSPLPGKDGYTF	TGTGCCAGCTCACCACTACCCGGGAAGGATGGCTACACCTTC
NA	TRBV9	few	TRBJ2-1	CASSTEMGDEQFF	TGTGCCAGCAGCACAGAAATGGGCGATGAGCAGTTCTTC
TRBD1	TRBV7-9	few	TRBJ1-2	CASSLVTTGSGYTF	TGTGCCAGCAGCTTAGTCACGACAGGGAGCGGCTACACCTTC
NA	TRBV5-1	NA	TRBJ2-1	CASSLAGSEVSEQFF	TGCGCCAGCAGCTTGGCCGGGAGCGAAGTGAGTGAGCAGTTCTTC
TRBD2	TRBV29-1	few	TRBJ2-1	CSARLAGIGYNEQFF	TGCAGCGCCCGTCTAGCGGGAATTGGCTACAATGAGCAGTTCTTC
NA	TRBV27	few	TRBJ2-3	CASSSRLVADTQYF	TGTGCCAGCAGTTCCCGACTAGTTGCAGATACGCAGTATTTT
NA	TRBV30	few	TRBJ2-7	CAWSYPPSENEQYF	TGTGCCTGGAGTTACCCCCCTAGCGAGAACGAGCAGTACTTC
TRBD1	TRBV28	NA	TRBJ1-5	CASSRGQGRQPQHF	TGTGCCAGCAGTAGGGGACAGGGGAGACAGCCCCAGCATTTT
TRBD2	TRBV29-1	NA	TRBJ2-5	CSGTSGSTTETQYF	TGCAGCGGGACTAGCGGGAGTACTACGGAGACCCAGTACTTC
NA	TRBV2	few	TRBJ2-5	CASRKVGETQYF	TGTGCCAGCAGAAAAGTCGGGGAGACCCAGTACTTC
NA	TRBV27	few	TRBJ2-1	CASSFRDTYNEQFF	TGTGCCAGCAGTTTTAGGGACACCTACAATGAGCAGTTCTTC
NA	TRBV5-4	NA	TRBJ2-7	CASSSTSSEQYF	TGTGCCAGCAGCTCCACTAGTTCCGAGCAGTACTTC
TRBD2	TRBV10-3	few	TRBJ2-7	CAISAYTGTSVMQYF	TGTGCCATCAGTGCTTATACCGGGACTAGCGTAATGCAGTACTTC
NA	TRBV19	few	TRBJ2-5	CASSMTAQETQYF	TGTGCCAGTAGTATGACAGCACAAGAGACCCAGTACTTC
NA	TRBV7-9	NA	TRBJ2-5	CASSLAGETQYF	TGTGCCAGCAGCTTAGCCGGGGAGACCCAGTACTTC
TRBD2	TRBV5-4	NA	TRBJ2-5	CASSTVAGVGETQYF	TGTGCCAGCAGCACGGTAGCGGGAGTGGGGGAGACCCAGTACTTC
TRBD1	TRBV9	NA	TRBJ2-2	CASSVAGGENTGELFF	TGTGCCAGCAGCGTAGCAGGGGGAGAGAACACCGGGGAGCTGTTTTTT
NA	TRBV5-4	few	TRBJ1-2	CRTGGFANYGYTF	TGTCGAACCGGGGGTTTTGCTAACTATGGCTACACCTTC
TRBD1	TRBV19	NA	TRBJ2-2	CASSEPGGVGAHTGELFF	TGTGCCAGTAGTGAGCCAGGGGGCGTAGGTGCCCACACCGGGGAGCTGTTTTTT
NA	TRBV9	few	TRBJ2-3	CASSITSGEGTDTQYF	TGTGCCAGCAGCATTACGAGCGGCGAGGGCACAGATACGCAGTATTTT
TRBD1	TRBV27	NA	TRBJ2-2	CASSFEDRVPGELFF	TGTGCCAGCAGTTTTGAGGACAGGGTGCCCGGGGAGCTGTTTTTT
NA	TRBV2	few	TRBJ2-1	CASARDSSYNEQFF	TGTGCCAGCGCGCGGGATAGCTCCTACAATGAGCAGTTCTTC
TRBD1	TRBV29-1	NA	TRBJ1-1	CSVAGQGGAEAFF	TGCAGCGTTGCAGGACAGGGTGGTGCTGAAGCTTTCTTT
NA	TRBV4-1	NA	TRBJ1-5	CASSQEILASNQPQHF	TGCGCCAGCAGCCAGGAAATATTAGCTAGCAATCAGCCCCAGCATTTT
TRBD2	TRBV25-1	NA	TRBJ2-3	CASRPGLDGTDTQYF	TGTGCCAGCAGACCGGGACTAGATGGTACAGATACGCAGTATTTT
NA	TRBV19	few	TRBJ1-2	CASTLTVNYGYTF	TGTGCCAGTACCCTCACAGTTAACTATGGCTACACCTTC
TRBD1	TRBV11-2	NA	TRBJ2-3	CASSLDRGTDTQYF	TGTGCCAGCAGCCTGGACAGGGGCACAGATACGCAGTATTTT
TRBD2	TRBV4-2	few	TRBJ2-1	CASSREGGGLAGDEQFF	TGTGCCAGCAGCCGGGAGGGGGGGGGCCTAGCGGGAGATGAGCAGTTCTTC
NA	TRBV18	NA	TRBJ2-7	CASSPSSDYEQYF	TGTGCCAGCTCACCAAGTTCAGACTACGAGCAGTACTTC
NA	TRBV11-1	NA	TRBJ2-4	CASSSGSTQDIQYF	TGTGCCAGCAGCTCTGGATCAACCCAGGACATTCAGTACTTC
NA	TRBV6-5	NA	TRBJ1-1	CASSYSVGRTEAFF	TGTGCCAGCAGTTATAGTGTAGGGAGGACTGAAGCTTTCTTT